Listed below are T cell receptor beta chains from one sample, sequenced in a study of T cells after yellow fever vaccination. One entry per CDR3 protein results from TCRdb running MiXCR on the 5' RACE reads. The sample lists under 550,000 distinct CDR3 sequences, around a fifth occurring once. The source was PBMCs, collected 21 days after the first yellow fever vaccination. The receptor source for this set is a man between 18 and 35 years old who received the YFV17D yellow fever vaccine. Both conserved end residues are part of each CDR3. The order of the fields is CDR3 length, D gene, clone size, J gene, V gene, CDR3 DNA, CDR3 protein. D genes are given only for firm matches. Clone size, where shown, is once, few, many, or a class for clones that have expanded.

15,.,.,TRBJ2-5,TRBV9,TGTGCCAGCAGCCCTGCGGGTCTTCATGAAGAGACCCAGTACTTC,CASSPAGLHEETQYF
15,TRBD1,few,TRBJ1-2,TRBV7-9,TGTGCCAGCAGCCTGCCGGGACAGGGAAAGTATGGCTACACCTTC,CASSLPGQGKYGYTF
16,.,.,TRBJ1-2,TRBV5-1,TGCGCCAGCAGCTGGGGTATGGCCGGAGTTAACTATGGCTACACCTTC,CASSWGMAGVNYGYTF
13,.,few,TRBJ2-2,TRBV10-3,TGTGCCATCAGTGAGCTGAACACCGGGGAGCTGTTTTTT,CAISELNTGELFF
17,.,.,TRBJ2-1,TRBV4-3,TGCGCCAGCAGCCAAGATGGCCCCGGGGGGCTCATAAATGAGCAGTTCTTC,CASSQDGPGGLINEQFF
15,.,few,TRBJ2-2,TRBV12-3/TRBV12-4,TGTGCCAGCAGGGGGTCGGGCAGGAACACCGGGGAGCTGTTTTTT,CASRGSGRNTGELFF
13,.,few,TRBJ2-5,TRBV7-2,TGTGCCAGCAGCCCCCAAAGGAGCGAGACCCAGTACTTC,CASSPQRSETQYF
17,TRBD2,.,TRBJ2-1,TRBV7-2,TGTGCCACTCCCAGTCCCGGGACTAGCGGGGATTACAATGAGCAGTTCTTC,CATPSPGTSGDYNEQFF
16,.,.,TRBJ2-1,TRBV2,TGTGCCAGCACAGCAGCTCAGCTTGGAACCTACAATGAGCAGTTCTTC,CASTAAQLGTYNEQFF
17,TRBD2,few,TRBJ2-3,TRBV7-2,TGTGCCAGCAGCTTAGCCGGGGGGGCAGTTTCAACAGATACGCAGTATTTT,CASSLAGGAVSTDTQYF
13,TRBD1,few,TRBJ2-3,TRBV12-5,TGTGCTGGCTCGACAGGGGACACAGATACGCAGTATTTT,CAGSTGDTDTQYF
14,.,.,TRBJ1-3,TRBV4-3,TGCGCCAGCAGCCAAGATCCCCTTGGAAACACCATATATTTT,CASSQDPLGNTIYF
16,.,.,TRBJ2-7,TRBV7-2,TGTGCCAGCAGCTTAAGTGGATGGCCCGCACCCTACGAGCAGTACTTC,CASSLSGWPAPYEQYF
14,.,few,TRBJ2-3,TRBV9,TGTGCCAGCAGCGTGGGCCGACCTCAGGATACGCAGTATTTT,CASSVGRPQDTQYF
15,TRBD2,few,TRBJ2-5,TRBV5-1,TGCGCCAGCAGCTTACAACTAGCGGGGGGAGAGACCCAGTACTTC,CASSLQLAGGETQYF
15,.,.,TRBJ1-5,TRBV12-3/TRBV12-4,TGTGCCAGCAGCGCCGGGGCAGGGGCCGATCAGCCCCAGCATTTT,CASSAGAGADQPQHF
15,TRBD2,few,TRBJ2-5,TRBV12-3/TRBV12-4,TGTGCCAGCAGGAGCATCAGAGCGGGGGTGGAGACCCAGTACTTC,CASRSIRAGVETQYF
16,.,few,TRBJ1-4,TRBV7-2,TGTGCCAGCAGCTTATCTTCGGGGGGCGTGGAGGAAAAACTGTTTTTT,CASSLSSGGVEEKLFF
15,TRBD1,few,TRBJ1-4,TRBV5-1,TGCGCCAGCAGCTACGGACAGGGAACTAATGAAAAACTGTTTTTT,CASSYGQGTNEKLFF
13,.,few,TRBJ1-6,TRBV14,TGTGCCAGCAGCCTTACGGCCAATTCACCCCTCCACTTT,CASSLTANSPLHF
16,TRBD1,.,TRBJ1-1,TRBV7-2,TGTGCCAGCAGCCCCCGGGACAGGGGTTTGAACACTGAAGCTTTCTTT,CASSPRDRGLNTEAFF
15,.,.,TRBJ1-2,TRBV5-1,TGCGCCAGCAGCTTGTTTCAGGGTGGCGACTATGGCTACACCTTC,CASSLFQGGDYGYTF
16,.,many,TRBJ1-6,TRBV25-1,TGTGCCAGCAGTGAGGGACGGAGCTCCTATAATTCACCCCTCCACTTT,CASSEGRSSYNSPLHF
18,TRBD2,.,TRBJ2-1,TRBV12-3/TRBV12-4,TGTGCCAGCAGTAAAGGGGCTGGGGAGCGGGGGGGCAATAATGAGCAGTTCTTC,CASSKGAGERGGNNEQFF
16,TRBD2,.,TRBJ2-1,TRBV18,TGTGCCAGCTCACCAGCTCGCGGTACGGGGGGACTTGAGCAGTTCTTC,CASSPARGTGGLEQFF
15,.,.,TRBJ1-1,TRBV14,TGTGCCAGCAGCCAAGTGGAGACGGCGAACACTGAAGCTTTCTTT,CASSQVETANTEAFF
14,.,.,TRBJ2-1,TRBV20-1,TGCAGTGCTAGAGATACATGGGGTTACAATGAGCAGTTCTTC,CSARDTWGYNEQFF
12,.,.,TRBJ2-7,TRBV20-1,TGCAGTGCTTCGGACGATCTCTACGAGCAGTACTTC,CSASDDLYEQYF
14,.,.,TRBJ2-3,TRBV19,TGTGCCAGTAGTGGGCTAGCTCTAACAGATACGCAGTATTTT,CASSGLALTDTQYF
13,TRBD2,many,TRBJ2-1,TRBV5-1,TGCGCCAGCAGTTCTAGCGGGGGCAATGAGCAGTTCTTC,CASSSSGGNEQFF
16,.,.,TRBJ2-5,TRBV2,TGTGCCAGCAGCCCGCGACAAGGTCGGGTTCAAGAGACCCAGTACTTC,CASSPRQGRVQETQYF
14,.,once,TRBJ2-6,TRBV4-2,TGTGCCAGCATGAAAGACGCTGGGGCCAACGTCCTGACTTTC,CASMKDAGANVLTF
16,.,few,TRBJ1-1,TRBV28,TGTGCCAGCAGTTTGTGGGCTCGACGGATGAACACTGAAGCTTTCTTT,CASSLWARRMNTEAFF
13,.,.,TRBJ2-5,TRBV9,TGTGCCAGCAGGGCCCCGGGGGAAGAGACCCAGTACTTC,CASRAPGEETQYF
13,.,many,TRBJ2-5,TRBV5-6,TGTGCCAGCAGCCTGACGACCCAAGAGACCCAGTACTTC,CASSLTTQETQYF
15,TRBD2,few,TRBJ2-1,TRBV5-1,TGCGCCAGCAGCTTGGGGCTAGCGGGTCTCTATGAGCAGTTCTTC,CASSLGLAGLYEQFF
13,.,.,TRBJ2-7,TRBV2,TGTGCCAGCAGGCGCGGGTTGCTGGGAGAGCAGTACTTC,CASRRGLLGEQYF
13,.,once,TRBJ2-1,TRBV12-3/TRBV12-4,TGTGCCACAGGGCCCCGACCCTACAATGAGCAGTTCTTC,CATGPRPYNEQFF
15,.,few,TRBJ2-7,TRBV20-1,TGCAGTGCCACCCTTCCGAGGGGGGGTCTGGACGAGCAGTACTTC,CSATLPRGGLDEQYF
14,TRBD1,.,TRBJ2-7,TRBV27,TGTGCCAGCAGTTTATTAGACAGGGGCGACGAGCAGTACTTC,CASSLLDRGDEQYF
15,.,few,TRBJ2-3,TRBV7-9,TGTGCCAGCAGCTTAGGTTATAGGACTGCGAATACGCAGTATTTT,CASSLGYRTANTQYF
13,.,.,TRBJ2-7,TRBV5-1,TGCGCCAGCTCCCCTTTTTTCCTTGGGGAGCAGTACTTC,CASSPFFLGEQYF
11,.,few,TRBJ1-1,TRBV28,TGTGCCAGCAGTTTCACGGGAGGGGCTTTCTTT,CASSFTGGAFF
17,TRBD1,.,TRBJ1-6,TRBV4-2,TGTGCCAGCAGCCAAGTCCCAGGGGGTGACTATAATTCACCCCTCCACTTT,CASSQVPGGDYNSPLHF
14,.,.,TRBJ1-4,TRBV7-6,TGTGCCAGCAGCTTAGAGGGTTCTAATGAAAAACTGTTTTTT,CASSLEGSNEKLFF
15,TRBD1,.,TRBJ1-5,TRBV19,TGTGCCAGTGGGGACAGGGGTTTTGGCAATCAGCCCCAGCATTTT,CASGDRGFGNQPQHF
14,TRBD2,few,TRBJ2-4,TRBV6-5,TGTGCCAGCAGTTACCCTGGGGAGGGCAACATTCAGTACTTC,CASSYPGEGNIQYF
15,.,.,TRBJ1-3,TRBV6-1,TGTGCCAGCAGACAGACGTTTCGCTCTGGAAACACCATATATTTT,CASRQTFRSGNTIYF
14,.,.,TRBJ1-4,TRBV5-1,TGCGCCAGCAGCCGCTCCCAGGAGCCTGAAAAACTGTTTTTT,CASSRSQEPEKLFF
12,.,few,TRBJ1-1,TRBV7-3,TGTGCCAGCAGCAATGGGGACACTGAAGCTTTCTTT,CASSNGDTEAFF
15,.,.,TRBJ1-4,TRBV4-1,TGCGCCAGCAGCCAGGGTCGGTCGCCTAATGAAAAACTGTTTTTT,CASSQGRSPNEKLFF
15,TRBD2,few,TRBJ2-1,TRBV5-4,TGTGCCAGCAGCTCGGGGACTAGCGGGGGGGTATGGCAGTTCTTC,CASSSGTSGGVWQFF
14,TRBD1,.,TRBJ1-1,TRBV7-8,TGTGCCAGCAGCTCCAGGGGGTTCATCACTGAAGCTTTCTTT,CASSSRGFITEAFF
13,.,.,TRBJ1-5,TRBV7-2,TGTGCCAGCAGCCCGAGGACAGCTCAGCCCCAGCATTTT,CASSPRTAQPQHF
13,.,.,TRBJ2-5,TRBV27,TGTGCCAGCAGTTCCCGAGTTCGGGAGACCCAGTACTTC,CASSSRVRETQYF